This T cell receptor (beta chain) is drawn from a study of control samples from healthy donors and cancer patients. In germline, CDR1 is SGHTA, CDR2 FQGNSA. The CDR3 is made up of 14 amino acids. V dropped 5 bases and J dropped 4 bases, with 12 bases sitting between them. Only in-frame clones appear in the TCRdb table, and some are missing; sequencing was by immunoSEQ multiplex PCR. The table records 130,000 or so clones, 85% to 90% of them present only once. This sequence joins TRBV7-2 and TRBJ1-3, with D tentatively TRBD1 (5 bases). Sample: blood. The receptor was derived from a man in his thirties or forties in good health. The CDR3 nucleotides read TGTGCCAGCAGCCCTACAGGAGGCGGAAACACCATATATTTT. This gives the protein CASSPTGGGNTIYF.